One sample yielded the 13 T cell receptor beta chains listed below, sequenced in a study of blood T cells in healthy people across ages (dated by TCRdb to 2013 to 2016). The library was produced with 5' RACE. This sample was sequenced with an Illumina HiSeq 2500. A second PCR of 7 to 11 cycles was run with a J-beta primer mix and a sample-barcoded 5' primer. TCRdb redid the processing of the public reads, applying fastp at Q25 and MiXCR, and retained in-frame beta chains. CDR3 protein duplicates are merged, each entry listing the most common genes and DNA. This sample has roughly 800,000 distinct CDR3 sequences in its table, and roughly 25% of those were observed once. Of the sample, 3% to 4% falls within the top ten clones. This sample also belongs to another study, concerning T cells of mothers and their children.

The sequenced sample consisted of blood. The receptors here all came from a boy aged 5-17 years in good health.

This clonotype was counted between two and nine times. J is TRBJ1-2 and V is TRBV12-3 or TRBV12-4; D remains ambiguous. The CDR3 runs 11 residues. Trimming removed 6 bases at V and 6 bases at J, with 8 bases between. The DNA for the CDR3 is TGTGCCAGCAGACAAAACCATGGCTACACCTTC. This translates into CASRQNHGYTF.

A few counts support this clonotype. V gene TRBV20-1 combines with J gene TRBJ2-5; D is undetermined. Deletions cut 7 bases from V and 2 bases from J, with 17 bases between. This CDR3 is 14 amino acids long. Germline assignment: CDR1 DFQATT and CDR2 SNEGSKA (reference sequence). CDR3 nucleotide sequence: TGCAGTGGCCCCCCTATCGGCCTTCAAGAGACCCAGTACTTC. Encoded protein: CSGPPIGLQETQYF.

This clonotype was detected a few times. The V gene is TRBV20-1, the J gene TRBJ1-5; D unclear. This CDR3 has 14 amino acids. The V gene's germline CDR1 is DFQATT and CDR2 SNEGSKA (reference sequence). Trimming removed 4 bases from V and 0 bases from J, with 10 bases in between. CDR3 loop: CSANDNLSNQPQHF. The CDR3 DNA is TGCAGTGCTAATGATAACCTTAGCAATCAGCCCCAGCATTTT.

This clonotype was seen only a few times. The chain employs TRBV2 and TRBJ2-7, with TRBD1 matching over 8 bases. The CDR3 is 14 amino acids. Unmatched junction bases numbered 7, after V lost 6 bases and J lost 3 bases. From germline, CDR1 is SNHLY and CDR2 FYNNEI. The CDR3 DNA reads TGTGCCAGCAGGGACAGGGAGAGGCGCTACGAGCAGTACTTC. Its protein product is CASRDRERRYEQYF. The complete variable domain, with remaining parts taken from reference TRBV2 and TRBJ2-7, reads EPEVTQTPSHQVTQMGQEVILRCVPISNHLYFYWYRQILGQKVEFLVSFYNNEISEKSEIFDDQFSVERPDGSNFTLKIRSTKLEDSAMYFCASRDRERRYEQYFGPGTRLTVT.

V and J are TRBV4-2 and TRBJ1-4, with 11 bases that match TRBD1. J lost 10 bases, V lost 0 bases, and 10 bases had no gene match. Per the germline V gene, CDR1 is LGHNA and CDR2 is YNFKEQ. The CDR3 is 17 amino acids. The CDR3, as DNA: TGTGCCAGCAGCCAAGAGCGATTGGGACAGGGGGGAAGAAAACTGTTTTTT. Translated: CASSQERLGQGGRKLFF.

Comment on this clonotype: One junction end does not reproduce the germline sequence, and a read error may be involved. This sequence joins TRBV9 and TRBJ1-4; no clear D gene. Germline values: CDR1 SGDLS, CDR2 YYNGEE. The CDR3 is 15 amino acids. CDR3 DNA sequence: TGTACCAGCAGCGTCAGAGACGGAATGAATGAAAAACTGTTTTTT. It codes for CTSSVRDGMNEKLFF.

This clonotype was observed a handful of times. The chain is built from TRBV28 and TRBJ1-4, with D unresolved. The germline gives CDR1 MDHEN, CDR2 SYDVKM. The length of the CDR3 is 15 residues. V lost 1 base and J 10 bases, leaving 16 bases between the germline ends. The DNA for the CDR3 is TGTGCCAGCAGTTTATTTGGACCGCCTATGGGAAAACTGTTTTTT. As protein: CASSLFGPPMGKLFF.

This clonotype was seen a few times. The chain has TRBV27 and TRBJ2-7, with a weak D call TRBD1 (5 bases). CDR1 is MNHEY, CDR2 SMNVEV, per germline (reference sequence). The CDR3 length is 13 residues. V shed 6 bases and J shed 6 bases, with 15 bases lying between them. The CDR3 loop reads CASSPGLGFEQYF. CDR3 nucleotides: TGTGCCAGCAGCCCAGGGTTAGGTTTCGAGCAGTACTTC.

The gene calls are TRBV7-9 and TRBJ1-2; possible D gene TRBD1, 5 bases. The germline CDR1 and CDR2 sequences are SEHNR and FQNEAQ (reference sequence). There are 16 residues in the CDR3. V was trimmed by 8 bases and J by 4 bases, leaving 23 bases between them. The CDR3 DNA reads as TGTGCCAGCGGTTCCCGAACCCCCGGGACGGCCTATGGCTACACCTTC. Its protein product is CASGSRTPGTAYGYTF. Full variable domain (missing parts from reference TRBV7-9 and TRBJ1-2): DTGVSQNPRHKITKRGQNVTFRCDPISEHNRLYWYRQTLGQGPEFLTYFQNEAQLEKSRLLSDRFSAERPKGSFSTLEIQRTEQGDSAMYLCASGSRTPGTAYGYTFGSGTRLTVV.

The J gene is TRBJ2-3, the V gene TRBV24-1; TRBD2 aligns across 10 bases. V lost 2 bases to trimming and J lost 3 bases; unmatched junction nucleotides: 10. The CDR3 totals 18 residues. Germline CDR1 KGHDR, CDR2 SFDVKD. The CDR3 coding sequence is TGTGCCACCAGTGATTCGTCGCCCCTAGCGGGGGTAACAGATACGCAGTATTTT. It translates to CATSDSSPLAGVTDTQYF.

This clonotype occurred a few times. This sequence joins TRBV3-1 and TRBJ2-6; D gene ambiguous. Germline V gene sequence: CDR1 LGHDT, CDR2 YNNKEL (reference sequence). The CDR3 runs 16 residues. Trimming took off 5 bases at V and 2 bases at J, with 13 bases between the two ends. This chain's CDR3 is CASSDRVPPGANVLTF. In DNA form, the CDR3 reads TGTGCCAGCAGCGATCGGGTACCTCCTGGGGCCAACGTCCTGACTTTC.

This chain connects TRBV29-1 to TRBJ2-1; the D gene is possibly TRBD2 (6 bases). V lost 4 bases and J 1 base, leaving 17 bases between the germline ends. Germline V gene sequence: CDR1 SQVTM, CDR2 ANQGSEA. The CDR3 runs to 16 residues. The CDR3 loop is CSVVPLTGASYNEQFF. Written as DNA, the CDR3 is TGCAGCGTTGTTCCCCTCACGGGAGCATCCTACAATGAGCAGTTCTTC.

This clonotype was counted between two and nine times. This chain joins TRBV6-5 and TRBJ1-2, with a weak D call TRBD1 (5 bases). Trimming took off 7 bases at V and 2 bases at J, with 14 bases between the two ends. The V gene's germline CDR1 is MNHEY and CDR2 SVGAGI. The CDR3 has 14 residues. CDR3 nucleotides: TGTGCCAGCAAACGGGGGGTGTGGAACTATGGCTACACCTTC. Its protein product is CASKRGVWNYGYTF.